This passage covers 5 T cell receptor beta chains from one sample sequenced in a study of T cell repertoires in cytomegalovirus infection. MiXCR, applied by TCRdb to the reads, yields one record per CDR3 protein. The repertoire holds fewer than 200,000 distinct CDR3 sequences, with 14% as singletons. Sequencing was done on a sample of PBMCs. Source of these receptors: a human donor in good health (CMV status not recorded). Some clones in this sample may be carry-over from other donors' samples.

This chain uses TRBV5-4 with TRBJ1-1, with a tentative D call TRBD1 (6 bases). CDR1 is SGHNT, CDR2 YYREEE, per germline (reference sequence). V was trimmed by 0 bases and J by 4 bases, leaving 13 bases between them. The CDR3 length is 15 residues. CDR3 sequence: CASSLEGGRGTEAFF. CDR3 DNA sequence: TGTGCCAGCAGCTTGGAGGGGGGGAGAGGCACTGAAGCTTTCTTT.

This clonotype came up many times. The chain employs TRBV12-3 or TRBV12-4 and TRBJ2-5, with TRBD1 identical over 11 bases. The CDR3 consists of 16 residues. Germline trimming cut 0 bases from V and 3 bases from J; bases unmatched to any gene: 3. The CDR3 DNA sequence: TGTGCCAGCAGTTTAGCGGGGACAGGGGGTAAAGAGACCCAGTACTTC. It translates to CASSLAGTGGKETQYF.

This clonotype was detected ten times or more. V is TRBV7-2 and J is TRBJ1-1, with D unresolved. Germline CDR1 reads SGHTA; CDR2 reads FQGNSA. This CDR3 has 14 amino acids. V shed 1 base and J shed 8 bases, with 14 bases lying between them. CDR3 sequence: CASSLEGLRSEAFF. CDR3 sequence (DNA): TGTGCCAGCAGCTTAGAGGGATTACGGTCCGAAGCTTTCTTT.

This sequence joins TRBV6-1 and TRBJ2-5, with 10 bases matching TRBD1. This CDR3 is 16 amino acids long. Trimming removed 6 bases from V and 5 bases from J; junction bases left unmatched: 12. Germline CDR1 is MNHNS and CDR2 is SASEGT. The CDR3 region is CASRSRDRGGGETQYF. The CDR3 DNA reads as TGTGCCAGCAGGTCCCGGGACAGGGGAGGAGGGGAGACCCAGTACTTC.

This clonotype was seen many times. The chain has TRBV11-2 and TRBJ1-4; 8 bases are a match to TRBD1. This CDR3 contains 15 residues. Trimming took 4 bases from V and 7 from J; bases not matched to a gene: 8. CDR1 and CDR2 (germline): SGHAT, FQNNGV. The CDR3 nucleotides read TGTGCCAGCAGCTCCCTGACAGGGGCGGGTGAAAAACTGTTTTTT. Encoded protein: CASSSLTGAGEKLFF.